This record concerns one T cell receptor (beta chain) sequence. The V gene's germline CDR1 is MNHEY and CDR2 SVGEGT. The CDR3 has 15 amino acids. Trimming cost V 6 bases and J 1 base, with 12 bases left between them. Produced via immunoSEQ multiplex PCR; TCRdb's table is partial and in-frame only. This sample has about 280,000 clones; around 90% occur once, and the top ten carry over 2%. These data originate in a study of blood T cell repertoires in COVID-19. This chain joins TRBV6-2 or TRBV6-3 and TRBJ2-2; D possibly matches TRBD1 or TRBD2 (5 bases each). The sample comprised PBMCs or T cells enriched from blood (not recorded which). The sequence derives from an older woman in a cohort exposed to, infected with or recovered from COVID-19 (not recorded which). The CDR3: CASSRGFQNTGELFF. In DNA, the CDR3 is TGTGCCAGCAGCCGGGGCTTTCAGAACACCGGGGAGCTGTTTTTT.